The clone carrying this T cell receptor beta chain was counted only a few times. Its antigen is currently unknown. This entry is derived from a study of metastatic and nonmetastatic thyroid tumors. MiXCR was used by TCRdb to re-call the PCR reads. The sample shows 30,000 to 45,000 clones, approximately 20% of them seen only once. Germline V gives CDR1 MNHEY, CDR2 SVGEGT. This CDR3 is built from 12 residues. V was clipped by 0 bases and J by 6 bases, with 6 bases between them. Study conclusions and caveats: Compared with benign nodules, malignant thyroid tumors were reported to have significantly higher TCR beta diversity in both blood and tumor.

Every patient underwent thyroid surgery untreated. This clonotype originated in a female donor with papillary thyroid cancer or a benign thyroid nodule (not recorded which). Some clones in this sample may be carry-over from other donors' samples. The chain links TRBV6-2 or TRBV6-3 to TRBJ2-7, with D perhaps assigned TRBD1 or TRBD2 (5 bases each). Sequencing input: blood. The CDR3 reads CASSYSRGEQYF. CDR3 sequence (DNA): TGTGCCAGCAGTTACTCGAGGGGCGAGCAGTACTTC.